This TCR beta chain stems from a study of blood T cells in healthy people across ages. Overall study findings and caveats: The percentage of naive T cells correlated strongly with TCR beta diversity.

CDR1 is PRHDT, CDR2 FYEKMQ, per germline (reference sequence). The germline V and J ends were trimmed by 5 bases and 0 bases, with 20 bases remaining between them. The CDR3 is 18 residues long. A second PCR of about 7 to 11 cycles used a sample-barcoded 5' primer and a J-beta primer mix. Each sample yielded at least 2.5 million CDR3-containing paired-end reads. MiXCR, applied by TCRdb to the 5' RACE reads, yields one record per CDR3 protein. In the table there are 550,000 to 600,000 distinct CDR3 sequences, around half of which are singletons. The sample providers were healthy Caucasian people from Russia, aged about 6 to 90. About this clonotype itself: Antigen unknown.

The chain carries TRBV13 and TRBJ2-1, with a possible D match to TRBD2 (6 bases). Source material: blood. This receptor was obtained from a man older than 75 in good health. The chain's CDR3 is CASSGPSAIDSSYNEQFF. The CDR3 DNA is TGTGCCAGCAGCGGTCCTAGCGCCATCGATAGCTCCTACAATGAGCAGTTCTTC.